The 15 T cell receptor beta chains reported below all come from one sample, sequenced in a study of blood T cell repertoires in COVID-19. The protocol was immunoSEQ multiplex PCR, while the TCRdb copy is restricted to in-frame clones and leaves out a portion. The sample lists 200,000 to 300,000 clones; 75% to 90% were seen once. Sequenced sample: PBMCs or T cells enriched from blood (not recorded which). The receptor source for this set is a man in his forties or fifties who had been exposed to COVID-19.

This clone has a single count. The chain couples TRBV24-1 to TRBJ1-2, with unresolved D. Per germline, CDR1 KGHDR and CDR2 SFDVKD. This CDR3 comprises 11 residues. Trimming removed 4 bases from V and 8 bases from J, with 7 bases in between. The DNA for the CDR3 is TGTGCCACCAGTGACTACCGAGGCTACACCTTC. Its protein product is CATSDYRGYTF.

The V and J genes are TRBV4-1 and TRBJ1-2, with 7 nucleotides matching TRBD1. Trimming cost V 4 bases and J 3 bases; bases outside gene matches: 5. CDR1 is MGHRA and CDR2 is YSYEKL in the germline V gene. The CDR3 has 14 amino acids. DNA of the CDR3: TGCGCCAGCAGCCTTGACAGGGTAGACTATGGCTACACCTTC. Encoded protein: CASSLDRVDYGYTF.

This clone was counted only a few times. This chain joins TRBV27 and TRBJ1-6; the match to TRBD1 covers 8 bases. The CDR3 consists of 14 residues. The junction had 5 bases not matched to a gene; V was cut back by 3 bases and J by 10 bases. CDR1 and CDR2 from the germline V gene are MNHEY and SMNVEV (reference sequence). The DNA for the CDR3 is TGTGCCAGCAGTTTCAGGGGGCTAGGATCACCCCTCCACTTT. Residues: CASSFRGLGSPLHF.

This chain joins TRBV27 and TRBJ1-1; possible D gene TRBD1, 6 bases. Germline V gene lookup returns CDR1 MNHEY and CDR2 SMNVEV (reference sequence). This CDR3 is built from 14 residues. Trimming took 3 bases from V and 1 from J, leaving 9 bases between them. CDR3 in amino acids: CASSFGGANTEAFF. The DNA of the CDR3 is TGTGCCAGCAGTTTTGGGGGGGCGAACACTGAAGCTTTCTTT.

The chain joins TRBV2 to TRBJ2-7, with 8 bases fitting TRBD1. V was pared by 6 bases and J by 1 base, with 5 bases of the junction left unmatched. Germline lookup yields CDR1 SNHLY and CDR2 FYNNEI. This CDR3 comprises 14 residues. CDR3 in amino acids: CASRMTGESYEQYV. CDR3 in DNA: TGTGCCAGCAGGATGACAGGGGAATCCTACGAGCAGTACGTC.

The V call is TRBV19, the J call TRBJ1-1; a possible D gene is TRBD1 (5 bases). Per germline, CDR1 LNHDA and CDR2 SQIVND (reference sequence). This CDR3 has 14 residues. V dropped 3 bases and J dropped 0 bases, with 8 bases sitting between them. The CDR3 region is CASSIWGMNTEAFF. The CDR3 DNA is TGTGCCAGTAGTATTTGGGGCATGAACACTGAAGCTTTCTTT.

The gene calls are TRBV12-5 and TRBJ2-1; D gene unclear. This CDR3 is built from 12 residues. Germline CDR1 is LGHNT and CDR2 is FRNRAP. The ends were cut back, 6 bases at V and 0 bases at J, with 3 bases in the middle. The CDR3 DNA reads as TGTGCTAGTGGCTTCTCCTACAATGAGCAGTTCTTC. The encoded protein is CASGFSYNEQFF.

The rearrangement uses TRBV28 and TRBJ1-1; D not certain. The germline V and J ends were trimmed by 2 bases and 7 bases, with 8 bases remaining between them. Germline CDR1 is MDHEN and CDR2 is SYDVKM. The CDR3 runs 12 residues. CDR3 nucleotide sequence: TGTGCCAGCAGTTTAGAGGCGCGTGAAGCTTTCTTT. Its protein product is CASSLEAREAFF.

The rearrangement joins TRBV5-6 to TRBJ1-5; unclear D gene. CDR3 size: 16 residues. Between the trimmed V and J ends, which lost 0 bases and 2 bases, there was a span of 12 bases. Germline V gene sequence: CDR1 SGHDT, CDR2 YYEEEE. DNA for the CDR3: TGTGCCAGCAGCTTGGGACTGAATATGGGCAATCAGCCCCAGCATTTT. It specifies CASSLGLNMGNQPQHF.

This chain uses TRBV6-6 with TRBJ2-2; 7 bases map to TRBD2. The CDR3 runs 16 residues. Germline V gives CDR1 MNHNY, CDR2 SVGAGI (reference sequence). Trimming cost V 2 bases and J 5 bases; bases outside gene matches: 8. The CDR3 reads CASSYDLGRGTGELFF. In DNA form, the CDR3 reads TGTGCCAGCAGTTACGATCTAGGGAGGGGAACCGGGGAGCTGTTTTTT.

The genes are TRBV5-1 and TRBJ2-2; 11 bases match TRBD1. The V gene's germline CDR1 is SGHRS and CDR2 YFSETQ. V lost 2 bases and J lost 4; bases outside the gene matches: 4. The CDR3 loop spans 16 amino acids. CDR3 in amino acids: CASSFGQGAGTGELFF. CDR3 coding DNA: TGCGCCAGCAGCTTTGGACAGGGGGCGGGCACCGGGGAGCTGTTTTTT.

The rearrangement joins TRBV11-3 to TRBJ1-5; D ambiguous. The CDR3 is 15 amino acids. Deletions cut 5 bases from V and 1 base from J, with 12 bases between. Germline CDR1 reads SGHNT; CDR2 reads YENEEA. Written as DNA, the CDR3 is TGTGCCAGCAGCCCGGGAGGCGCGAGCAATCAGCCCCAGCATTTT. Amino acids: CASSPGGASNQPQHF.

This chain connects TRBV5-1 to TRBJ2-5; D gene uncertain. CDR3 size: 11 residues. V lost 3 bases and J lost 5, with 5 bases in between. The germline gives CDR1 SGHRS, CDR2 YFSETQ. The CDR3 region has the DNA TGCGCCAGCAGCTCTAGTGAGACCCAGTACTTC. Translated: CASSSSETQYF. The entire variable domain, with the rest obtained from reference TRBV5-1 and TRBJ2-5, is as follows: KAGVTQTPRYLIKTRGQQVTLSCSPISGHRSVSWYQQTPGQGLQFLFEYFSETQRNKGNFPGRFSGRQFSNSRSEMNVSTLELGDSALYLCASSSSETQYFGPGTRLLVL.

This clone was seen only once. The chain links TRBV5-5 to TRBJ2-5, with 10 bases identical to TRBD2. The germline gives CDR1 SGHKS, CDR2 YYEKEE (reference sequence). The CDR3 totals 14 residues. Trimming at V came to 2 bases and at J to 5 bases, leaving 3 bases not matched to a gene. CDR3 coding DNA: TGTGCCAGCAGCTTTCTAGCGGGGGACGAGACCCAGTACTTC. Its translation is CASSFLAGDETQYF.

The chain couples TRBV15 to TRBJ2-7, with 11 bases aligning to TRBD2. The germline gives CDR1 LNHNV, CDR2 YYDKDF (reference sequence). V was pared by 0 bases and J by 2 bases, with 9 bases of the junction left unmatched. CDR3 length equals 18 residues. The CDR3 protein is CATSRDGLAGGIAYEQYV. The CDR3 DNA sequence: TGTGCCACCAGCAGAGATGGGTTAGCGGGAGGGATTGCCTACGAGCAGTACGTC.